Listed here are 13 T cell receptor beta chains from one sample, sequenced in a study of T cell responses to AZD1222 COVID-19 vaccine. Assay: immunoSEQ multiplex PCR; the TCRdb copy retains only in-frame clones and omits some. Of 140,000 or so clones in the sample, approximately 91% were seen once. The sequenced sample was peripheral blood, obtained 28 days after the second dose of the MenACWY control vaccine. The receptor source for this set is an adult who received the MenACWY meningococcal vaccine as a control.

The V gene is TRBV5-4, the J gene TRBJ1-2; no reliable D call. Per the germline V gene, CDR1 is SGHNT and CDR2 is YYREEE (reference sequence). Trimming cost V 4 bases and J 3 bases, with 16 bases left between them. The CDR3 length is 15 residues. CDR3 residues: CASSPHTNIYYGYTF. CDR3 sequence (DNA): TGTGCCAGCAGCCCCCACACTAATATTTACTATGGCTACACCTTC.

The chain combines TRBV9 with TRBJ2-5; D is perhaps TRBD1 (5 bases). V was shortened by 4 bases and J by 3 bases, with 10 bases between the two germline ends. This CDR3 is built from 13 residues. The germline gives CDR1 SGDLS, CDR2 YYNGEE. The CDR3 loop reads CASSSAREETQYF. DNA for the CDR3: TGTGCCAGCAGCTCGGCCAGGGAAGAGACCCAGTACTTC.

This clone turned up a few times. Germline and junction disagree at one end, which may indicate a read error. The DNA for the CDR3 is TGTGCCAGCAGCCCACAGCCCTTT. Translated: CASSPQPF. The chain uses TRBV7-3 and TRBJ1-5; the D is unclear. The CDR3 runs to 8 residues. From germline, CDR1 is SGHTA and CDR2 FQGTGA.

The chain is built from TRBV15 and TRBJ1-5; 7 bases are a match to TRBD1. The V segment lost 1 base and the J segment 1 base; nucleotides outside the gene matches: 4. This CDR3 spans 16 amino acids. Germline V gives CDR1 LNHNV, CDR2 YYDKDF (reference sequence). CDR3 nucleotide sequence: TGTGCCACCAGCAGAGTGAAGGGGGCAAGCAATCAGCCCCAGCATTTT. Its protein product is CATSRVKGASNQPQHF. The full variable domain, with the rest looked up from reference TRBV15 and TRBJ1-5, is DAMVIQNPRYQVTQFGKPVTLSCSQTLNHNVMYWYQQKSSQAPKLLFHYYDKDFNNEADTPDNFQSRRPNTSFCFLDIRSPGLGDTAMYLCATSRVKGASNQPQHFGDGTRLSIL.

The rearrangement joins TRBV6-5 to TRBJ2-7; 8 nucleotides line up with TRBD2. The CDR3 length is 14 residues. V was clipped by 5 bases and J by 7 bases; unmatched bases: 10. Germline V gene lookup returns CDR1 MNHEY and CDR2 SVGAGI. The CDR3 reads CASSPLTSEGEQYF. In DNA, the CDR3 is TGTGCCAGCAGTCCCTTGACTAGCGAGGGGGAGCAGTACTTC.

The chain has TRBV7-3 and TRBJ2-2; D unresolved. Per the germline V gene, CDR1 is SGHTA and CDR2 is FQGTGA. The CDR3 has 14 residues. Trimming took 5 bases from V and 3 from J, leaving 10 bases between them. The CDR3 protein is CASSPQSHTGELFF. The CDR3 DNA is TGTGCCAGCAGCCCCCAGTCCCACACCGGGGAGCTGTTTTTT. The full variable domain, with the rest looked up from reference TRBV7-3 and TRBJ2-2, is GAGVSQTPSNKVTEKGKYVELRCDPISGHTALYWYRQSLGQGPEFLIYFQGTGAADDSGLPNDRFFAVRPEGSVSTLKIQRTERGDSAVYLCASSPQSHTGELFFGEGSRLTVL.

The V call is TRBV19, the J call TRBJ2-7; tentatively, D is TRBD1 or TRBD2 (6 bases each). The length of the CDR3 is 14 residues. Trimming took off 8 bases at V and 0 bases at J, with 14 bases between the two ends. Germline V gives CDR1 LNHDA, CDR2 SQIVND (reference sequence). The CDR3 here is CASSSGASSYEQYF. The CDR3 DNA sequence: TGTGCCAGTTCCTCGGGGGCCAGCTCCTACGAGCAGTACTTC.

In this sample, this clone turned up once. The V call is TRBV19, the J call TRBJ1-5, with D perhaps TRBD1 (5 bases). The CDR3 totals 16 residues. The germline V gene encodes CDR1 LNHDA and CDR2 SQIVND (reference sequence). V lost 7 bases to trimming and J lost 6 bases, with 22 bases between them. The CDR3 DNA reads as TGTGCCAGTACCCCTTCCTTGCCACCAGGGAGTCAGCCCCAGCATTTT. Amino acid sequence: CASTPSLPPGSQPQHF.

This clone was observed a few times. The chain uses TRBV7-9 and TRBJ1-6; 7 bases are a match to TRBD1. Trimming cost V 10 bases and J 7 bases; bases outside gene matches: 13. There are 15 residues in the CDR3. Germline loops: CDR1 SEHNR, CDR2 FQNEAQ (reference sequence). CDR3 in amino acids: CATPGSDRVNSPLHF. The CDR3 DNA is TGTGCCACCCCAGGAAGCGACAGGGTAAATTCACCCCTCCACTTT.

The sample holds one count of this clone. The chain recombines TRBV18 with TRBJ2-7, with D unresolved. With 6 bases removed from V and 7 bases from J, the gap between germline ends came to 19 bases. This CDR3 has 14 amino acids. Per germline, CDR1 KGHSH and CDR2 LQKENI. The CDR3 nucleotides read TGTGCCAGCTCCCCCCCCTCGAAGAGCGAGGAGCAGTACTTC. This sequence encodes CASSPPSKSEEQYF.

The genes are TRBV5-1 and TRBJ1-5; TRBD1 might be the D (6 bases). V lost 0 bases to trimming and J lost 2 bases, with 12 bases between them. Germline CDR1 is SGHRS and CDR2 is YFSETQ. CDR3 length: 16 residues. CDR3 loop: CASSLGGGDGNQPQHF. The CDR3 DNA reads as TGCGCCAGCAGCTTGGGGGGGGGCGACGGCAATCAGCCCCAGCATTTT.

This chain uses TRBV29-1 with TRBJ1-5, with D possibly being TRBD1 (5 bases). The CDR3 runs 14 residues. V lost 6 bases and J lost 2, with 14 bases in between. CDR1 is SQVTM and CDR2 is ANQGSEA in the germline V gene. CDR3 sequence (DNA): TGCAGCGTGGCGGGACCTGGTCGCAATCAGCCCCAGCATTTT. Its translation: CSVAGPGRNQPQHF. The entire variable domain, with the rest obtained from reference TRBV29-1 and TRBJ1-5, is as follows: SAVISQKPSRDICQRGTSLTIQCQVDSQVTMMFWYRQQPGQSLTLIATANQGSEATYESGFVIDKFPISRPNLTFSTLTVSNMSPEDSSIYLCSVAGPGRNQPQHFGDGTRLSIL.

This clone was counted between two and nine times. The rearrangement joins TRBV5-1 to TRBJ2-7; TRBD1 matches at 10 bases. The germline gives CDR1 SGHRS, CDR2 YFSETQ. CDR3 size: 15 residues. The J segment lost 1 base and the V segment lost 4 bases, leaving 5 bases of the junction unmatched. The DNA of the CDR3 is TGCGCCAGCAGCGCCCTGGACAGGGGGTCCTACGAGCAGTACTTC. It translates to CASSALDRGSYEQYF.